These 25 T cell receptor beta chains were all obtained from the same sample, sequenced in a study of blood T cell repertoires in COVID-19. The repertoire was sequenced with immunoSEQ multiplex PCR; TCRdb's copy has only in-frame clones and lacks some. The table lists hundreds of thousands of clones, 87% of them singletons, with approximately 2.2% in the top ten. Sequences were obtained from peripheral blood. All receptors come from a young man with active or convalescent COVID-19.

V gene TRBV27 combines with J gene TRBJ1-1; TRBD1 matches at 7 bases. The V and J ends lost 2 bases and 5 bases, in that order; junction bases with no gene match: 14. Germline CDR1 is MNHEY and CDR2 is SMNVEV (reference sequence). There are 17 residues in the CDR3. Here the CDR3 DNA reads TGTGCCAGCAGTTTAATTGGACAGGTTACTAAGTGGACTGAAGCTTTCTTT. It translates to CASSLIGQVTKWTEAFF.

V and J are TRBV5-1 and TRBJ2-7, with 11 bases that match TRBD2. Losses at the gene ends were 5 bases for V and 0 bases for J; bases not matched to a gene: 16. The CDR3 totals 19 residues. Germline CDR1 is SGHRS and CDR2 is YFSETQ. The CDR3 DNA sequence: TGCGCCAGCAGTTACGATCCCGGGACTAGCGGCTATAGCTCCTACGAGCAGTACTTC. Translation gives CASSYDPGTSGYSSYEQYF.

The rearrangement links TRBV19 to TRBJ2-7; the match to TRBD2 covers 7 bases. Looked up from germline, CDR1 is LNHDA and CDR2 is SQIVND (reference sequence). Trimming took 9 bases from V and 2 from J; bases not matched to a gene: 10. CDR3 size: 14 residues. CDR3 in DNA: TGTGCCAGCCAATGGGCAGCGGGGACCTACGAGCAGTACTTC. Protein sequence: CASQWAAGTYEQYF. Combining the CDR3 with reference TRBV19 and TRBJ2-7 gives the whole variable domain DGGITQSPKYLFRKEGQNVTLSCEQNLNHDAMYWYRQDPGQGLRLIYYSQIVNDFQKGDIAEGYSVSREKKESFPLTVTSAQKNPTAFYLCASQWAAGTYEQYFGPGTRLTVT.

V and J are TRBV4-1 and TRBJ1-4; 9 positions agree with TRBD1. Germline trimming cut 0 bases from V and 6 bases from J; bases unmatched to any gene: 8. The CDR3 is 17 amino acids. CDR1 and CDR2 (germline): MGHRA, YSYEKL. The CDR3 region has the DNA TGCGCCAGCAGCCAAGATCCTTCGGGGACAGGGTATGAAAAACTGTTTTTT. Protein product: CASSQDPSGTGYEKLFF.

DNA for the CDR3: TGTGCCAGCAGCGAAACCGGGACAGGGTTTGAAAAACTGTTTTTT. Translated: CASSETGTGFEKLFF. The J gene is TRBJ1-4, the V gene TRBV7-6; 9 bases are shared with TRBD1. V dropped 5 bases and J dropped 7; count of bases not matched to a gene: 8. Germline CDR1 is SGHVS and CDR2 is FNYEAQ. This CDR3 region has 15 residues.

The V and J genes are TRBV27 and TRBJ2-7, with 8 bases that match TRBD1. The CDR3 sequence is 15 residues long. Germline CDR1 reads MNHEY; CDR2 reads SMNVEV (reference sequence). Trimming cost V 2 bases and J 4 bases; bases outside gene matches: 7. CDR3 sequence (DNA): TGTGCCAGCAGTTTAGGACAGGGATGGGCTTACGAGCAGTACTTC. Residues: CASSLGQGWAYEQYF.

This clone appeared once. The chain employs TRBV28 and TRBJ2-7; 9 bases line up with TRBD1. The CDR3 spans 16 residues. CDR1 is MDHEN and CDR2 is SYDVKM in the germline V gene. V lost 7 bases, J lost 3 bases, and 13 bases stayed unmatched. CDR3 amino acids: CASKLNAGTGIYEQYF. The CDR3 DNA reads TGTGCCAGCAAGCTAAATGCGGGGACAGGGATCTACGAGCAGTACTTC.

The chain links TRBV27 to TRBJ2-5; 11 bases are a match to TRBD2. Germline V lookup: CDR1 MNHEY, CDR2 SMNVEV (reference sequence). V shed 5 bases and J 5 bases; nucleotides not matched to a gene: 7. This CDR3 is 15 amino acids long. The CDR3 protein is CASSTRLAGWETQYF. CDR3 in DNA: TGTGCCAGCAGTACCCGACTAGCGGGATGGGAGACCCAGTACTTC.

V gene TRBV11-3 combines with J gene TRBJ2-7; D is perhaps TRBD2 (5 bases). The CDR3 consists of 14 residues. Trimming pared 5 bases from V and 0 bases from J, leaving 11 bases between. Germline values: CDR1 SGHNT, CDR2 YENEEA. The CDR3 nucleotides read TGTGCCAGCAGCCCGAGGGCAGACTCCTACGAGCAGTACTTC. As protein: CASSPRADSYEQYF.

The J gene is TRBJ2-2, the V gene TRBV29-1; a possible D gene is TRBD2 (6 bases). Germline V gene lookup returns CDR1 SQVTM and CDR2 ANQGSEA. This CDR3 has 14 amino acids. V gave up 1 base and J gave up 4 bases, with 10 bases separating them. The CDR3 bases are TGCAGCGTTGAAGGCGGGGCGGCCACCGGGGAGCTGTTTTTT. Its translation: CSVEGGAATGELFF.

This chain joins TRBV5-4 and TRBJ2-1; TRBD1 agrees at 7 bases. In germline, CDR1 is SGHNT, CDR2 YYREEE (reference sequence). V was pared by 3 bases and J by 5 bases, with 8 bases of the junction left unmatched. CDR3 length: 15 residues. The DNA for the CDR3 is TGTGCCAGCAGCTCCGGGACAGACGGAAACAATGAGCAGTTCTTC. Translating gives CASSSGTDGNNEQFF. Looking up the rest from reference TRBV5-4 and TRBJ2-1 gives the full variable domain: ETGVTQSPTHLIKTRGQQVTLRCSSQSGHNTVSWYQQALGQGPQFIFQYYREEENGRGNFPPRFSGLQFPNYSSELNVNALELDDSALYLCASSSGTDGNNEQFFGPGTRLTVL.

The chain recombines TRBV4-2 with TRBJ2-1, with TRBD2 matching 7 bases. The germline gives CDR1 LGHNA, CDR2 YNFKEQ. V shed 4 bases, J shed 15 bases, and the junction held 9 bases outside the gene matches. The CDR3 has 12 residues. Here the CDR3 DNA reads TGTGCCAGCAGCCGGGAGGGGCTAGCTGTGTTCTTC. Translating it yields CASSREGLAVFF.

The chain joins TRBV5-1 to TRBJ1-1; 12 bases are shared with TRBD1. With V trimmed by 1 base and J by 6 bases, 13 bases remained unmatched. The CDR3 spans 18 residues. Germline CDR1 is SGHRS and CDR2 is YFSETQ. CDR3 loop: CASSLRSGTGGFVAEAFF. The CDR3 DNA reads TGCGCCAGCAGCTTGCGCTCGGGGACAGGGGGCTTTGTGGCTGAAGCTTTCTTT.

The rearrangement uses TRBV7-9 and TRBJ1-1; D unclear. Germline CDR1 SEHNR, CDR2 FQNEAQ (reference sequence). The CDR3 is made up of 14 amino acids. V was cut by 5 bases and J by 3 bases, with 13 bases left in between. CDR3 in DNA: TGTGCCAGCAGCATAGGGAGGTGGGACACTGAAGCTTTCTTT. This codes for CASSIGRWDTEAFF.

The genes are TRBV7-2 and TRBJ2-1; TRBD2 agrees at 13 bases. The CDR3 runs 15 residues. CDR1 is SGHTA and CDR2 is FQGNSA in the germline V gene. J was trimmed by 4 bases and V by 5 bases; bases with no gene match: 2. The CDR3 reads CASSGGLAGYNEQFF. Written as DNA, the CDR3 is TGTGCCAGCAGCGGGGGACTAGCGGGGTACAATGAGCAGTTCTTC.

The sample holds one count of this clone. The V and J genes are TRBV5-1 and TRBJ2-3; 7 positions agree with TRBD2. Germline V gene lookup returns CDR1 SGHRS and CDR2 YFSETQ. The length of the CDR3 is 16 residues. V was pared by 2 bases and J by 0 bases, with 6 bases of the junction left unmatched. CDR3 DNA: TGCGCCAGCAGCTTTGTGGGGCGGGGGAGCACAGATACGCAGTATTTT. Amino acid sequence: CASSFVGRGSTDTQYF. Drawing the rest from reference TRBV5-1 and TRBJ2-3, the complete variable domain is KAGVTQTPRYLIKTRGQQVTLSCSPISGHRSVSWYQQTPGQGLQFLFEYFSETQRNKGNFPGRFSGRQFSNSRSEMNVSTLELGDSALYLCASSFVGRGSTDTQYFGPGTRLTVL.

The chain uses TRBV9 and TRBJ2-5; 7 positions match TRBD2. Per germline, CDR1 SGDLS and CDR2 YYNGEE. The CDR3 totals 15 residues. V was pared by 1 base and J by 5 bases, with 8 bases of the junction left unmatched. CDR3 residues: CASSVPGGGTETQYF. In DNA form, the CDR3 reads TGTGCCAGCAGCGTACCTGGCGGGGGAACTGAGACCCAGTACTTC.

This chain joins TRBV6-5 and TRBJ1-1, with 8 bases fitting TRBD1. This CDR3 region has 12 residues. Germline CDR1 MNHEY, CDR2 SVGAGI. V shed 6 bases and J 12 bases; nucleotides not matched to a gene: 9. The CDR3 DNA sequence: TGTGCCAGCAGCCCCTCGGACAGGGAAACTTTCTTT. This encodes CASSPSDRETFF.

The genes are TRBV19 and TRBJ1-4, with 7 bases that match TRBD1. The CDR3 totals 15 residues. Germline values: CDR1 LNHDA, CDR2 SQIVND (reference sequence). The V gene end was trimmed by 6 bases and the J gene end by 4 bases; junction bases not matched to a gene: 8. CDR3 residues: CASSKRDSSNEKLFF. In DNA, the CDR3 is TGTGCCAGTAGCAAAAGGGACAGCAGTAATGAAAAACTGTTTTTT.

This clone came up once. The chain has TRBV5-1 and TRBJ2-2; 9 bases are shared with TRBD1. The CDR3 spans 15 residues. After removal of 4 bases from V and 4 bases from J, the junction contained 5 bases not matched to a gene. Per germline, CDR1 SGHRS and CDR2 YFSETQ. The CDR3 protein is CASSTGTGSTGELFF. In DNA form, the CDR3 reads TGCGCCAGCAGCACCGGGACAGGGAGCACCGGGGAGCTGTTTTTT.

The rearrangement links TRBV2 to TRBJ1-5, with D maybe TRBD1 (5 bases). This CDR3 is built from 15 residues. Trimming pared 0 bases from V and 8 bases from J, leaving 14 bases between. Germline V gene lookup returns CDR1 SNHLY and CDR2 FYNNEI. CDR3 protein: CASSEAGWPGEPQHF. The CDR3 region has the DNA TGTGCCAGCAGTGAAGCGGGGTGGCCGGGGGAGCCCCAGCATTTT.

The genes are TRBV2 and TRBJ1-5; D gene uncertain. Trimming stripped 5 bases from V and 0 bases from J, with 8 bases between. Per the germline V gene, CDR1 is SNHLY and CDR2 is FYNNEI. The CDR3 consists of 14 residues. The CDR3 DNA reads as TGTGCCAGCAGTTACATATATAGCAATCAGCCCCAGCATTTT. It specifies CASSYIYSNQPQHF.

The chain links TRBV7-9 to TRBJ2-4, with TRBD1 matching over 7 bases. CDR3 length: 16 amino acids. In germline, CDR1 is SEHNR, CDR2 FQNEAQ (reference sequence). V lost 5 bases and J lost 0; bases outside the gene matches: 7. The CDR3 is CASSETGVLAKNIQYF. CDR3 bases: TGTGCCAGCAGCGAAACAGGGGTTTTAGCCAAAAACATTCAGTACTTC.

The V gene is TRBV27, the J gene TRBJ2-1, with 14 bases identical to TRBD2. Germline V gene lookup returns CDR1 MNHEY and CDR2 SMNVEV (reference sequence). This CDR3 contains 15 residues. Trimming removed 5 bases from V and 7 bases from J; junction bases left unmatched: 4. Here the CDR3 reads CASSTGTSGSNEQFF. Here the CDR3 DNA reads TGTGCCAGCAGTACCGGGACTAGCGGGAGTAATGAGCAGTTCTTC.

The table lists this clone with a few counts. The genes are TRBV2 and TRBJ2-7; maybe TRBD1 (6 bases). Trimming removed 5 bases from V and 0 bases from J, with 11 bases in between. Per the germline V gene, CDR1 is SNHLY and CDR2 is FYNNEI. The CDR3 has 14 amino acids. The CDR3 DNA follows: TGTGCCAGCAGTACAGGGTTCGGCTCCTACGAGCAGTACTTC. It codes for CASSTGFGSYEQYF.